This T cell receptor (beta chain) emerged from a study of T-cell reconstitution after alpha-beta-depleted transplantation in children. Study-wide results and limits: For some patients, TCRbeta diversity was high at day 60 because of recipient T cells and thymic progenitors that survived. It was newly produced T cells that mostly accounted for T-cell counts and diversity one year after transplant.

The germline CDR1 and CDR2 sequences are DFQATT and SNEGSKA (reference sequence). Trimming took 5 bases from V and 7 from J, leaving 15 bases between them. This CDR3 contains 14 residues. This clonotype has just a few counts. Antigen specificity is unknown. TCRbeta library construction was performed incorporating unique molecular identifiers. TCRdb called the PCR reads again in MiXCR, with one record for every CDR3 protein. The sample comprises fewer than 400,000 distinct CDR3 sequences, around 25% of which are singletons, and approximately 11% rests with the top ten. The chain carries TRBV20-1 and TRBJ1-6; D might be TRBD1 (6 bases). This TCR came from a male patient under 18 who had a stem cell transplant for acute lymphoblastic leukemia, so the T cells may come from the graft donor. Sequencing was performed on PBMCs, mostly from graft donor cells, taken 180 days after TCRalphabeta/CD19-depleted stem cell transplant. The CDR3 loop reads CSASRTRGNSPLHF. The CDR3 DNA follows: TGCAGTGCTTCCCGAACAAGGGGGAATTCACCCCTCCACTTT.